This TCR beta chain comes out of a study of early T cells in non-severe SARS-CoV-2 infection. Across the whole study: Chains were not paired, and sequencing was done on bulk RNA from unsorted whole blood.

This clonotype was picked up many times. What it binds is not known. Researchers tagged individual cDNA molecules with unique molecular identifiers. TCRdb reprocessed the 5' RACE reads with MiXCR, giving one entry per CDR3 protein. The sample records tens of thousands of distinct CDR3 sequences, roughly an eighth being singletons. Findings and caveats of the study: Matching results from VDJdb favored anti-spike CD8 responses, leaving private and CD4 specificities undetected.

The CDR3 covers 16 residues. CDR1 and CDR2 (germline): LNHNV, YYDKDF (reference sequence). V lost 0 bases, J lost 7 bases, and 8 bases stayed unmatched. This sequence was found in an adult who was a healthcare worker with PCR-confirmed SARS-CoV-2 infection or an uninfected control (not recorded which). The rearrangement joins TRBV15 to TRBJ2-1; 8 bases fit TRBD2. Sample: whole blood. The CDR3 sequence: CATSRDFSGGPNEQFF. CDR3 coding DNA: TGTGCCACCAGCAGAGATTTCAGCGGGGGCCCAAATGAGCAGTTCTTC. The full variable domain, completed using reference TRBV15 and TRBJ2-1, is DAMVIQNPRYQVTQFGKPVTLSCSQTLNHNVMYWYQQKSSQAPKLLFHYYDKDFNNEADTPDNFQSRRPNTSFCFLDIRSPGLGDTAMYLCATSRDFSGGPNEQFFGPGTRLTVL.